The entry below gives a single TCR beta chain sequence along with its context. Its antigen is currently unknown. One end of the junction is discordant with germline, which a read error may explain. Original methodology: There were no quality scores in the junction-only immunoSEQ sequences, so filtering differed. Sequencing used immunoSEQ multiplex PCR; TCRdb keeps in-frame clones, though not all of them. That table gives V, J and clone size, and the DNA gave D and trimming. The sample carries roughly 2.2 million clones, 93% recorded once. This entry is derived from a study of shared clonotypes between healthy human individuals. Study information: Donor ages ranged 18 to 49 years: a couple of women, a few men. Broader study findings: What naive subsets generally showed was a larger estimated richness than memory subsets showed.

Investigators divided CD4+ cells into CD45RA+ naive and CD45RA-negative memory subsets. CDR1 and CDR2 from the germline V gene are KGHSH and LQKENI. This CDR3 region has 13 residues. This TCR was recovered from a man between 18 and 29 years old in good health. Some clones in this sample may be carry-over from other donors' samples. The rearrangement links TRBV18 to TRBJ1-1; D remains unclear. Sample: naive CD4+ T cells from PBMCs. As to subset: CD45RA+ positively selected. The CDR3, as DNA: TGTGCCGGCTCACCAACCTCGCGGTGGCCAGCTTTCTTT. This sequence encodes CAGSPTSRWPAFF.